The TCR beta chain described here comes from a study of T cell repertoires and HLA-DP antigens. Study-wide results and caveats: Sorted CD137+ clonality was around 0.38 for both alloantigens, versus approximately 0.04 pre-culture. Against one allele, clones undetected before culture averaged approximately 35%; against the other, roughly 51%.

Here immunoSEQ multiplex PCR was the method, and the copy in TCRdb shows in-frame clones only, minus some. In the table there are around 90,000 clones, around nine tenths of which are singletons. Per the germline V gene, CDR1 is SGHVS and CDR2 is FNYEAQ. Trimming cost V 1 base and J 6 bases, with 7 bases left between them. The CDR3 has 13 residues. Regarding this clone: The antigen is undetermined.

This clonotype was sampled from a man between 50 and 59 years old in good health and CMV-seronegative. This sequence joins TRBV7-6 and TRBJ1-5; no clear D. Material for sequencing was CD4+ T cells from PBMCs. CDR3 residues: CASSLGPSQPQHF. CDR3 DNA sequence: TGTGCCAGCAGCTTAGGCCCATCTCAGCCCCAGCATTTT.